The table lists the clone carrying this T cell receptor beta chain with a few counts. What it binds is unknown. The data were obtained in a study of cytomegalovirus exposure and HLA in healthy donors. V dropped 3 bases and J dropped 7 bases, with 12 bases sitting between them. Germline V gene lookup returns CDR1 MGHDK and CDR2 SYGVNS. This CDR3 is 14 amino acids long. The PCR made use of 60 Vbeta and 13 Jbeta primers. Assay used: immunoSEQ multiplex PCR; TCRdb lists only in-frame clones, some missing. The repertoire has some 150,000 clones, roughly 80% of them found once; the top ten carry about 1.2%. Study-level results: TCR beta chain V- and J-gene trimming was linked, in a later analysis, to a missense variant in DCLRE1C.

The rearrangement joins TRBV25-1 to TRBJ2-2; tentative D call: TRBD1 (5 bases). The sequence came from a female donor in good health and CMV-seronegative. Specimen: PBMCs. The CDR3 region is CASSDVQGGGELFF. In DNA, the CDR3 is TGTGCCAGCAGTGATGTTCAGGGCGGCGGGGAGCTGTTTTTT. Filled out from reference TRBV25-1 and TRBJ2-2, the complete variable domain reads EADIYQTPRYLVIGTGKKITLECSQTMGHDKMYWYQQDPGMELHLIHYSYGVNSTEKGDLSSESTVSRIRTEHFPLTLESARPSHTSQYLCASSDVQGGGELFFGEGSRLTVL.